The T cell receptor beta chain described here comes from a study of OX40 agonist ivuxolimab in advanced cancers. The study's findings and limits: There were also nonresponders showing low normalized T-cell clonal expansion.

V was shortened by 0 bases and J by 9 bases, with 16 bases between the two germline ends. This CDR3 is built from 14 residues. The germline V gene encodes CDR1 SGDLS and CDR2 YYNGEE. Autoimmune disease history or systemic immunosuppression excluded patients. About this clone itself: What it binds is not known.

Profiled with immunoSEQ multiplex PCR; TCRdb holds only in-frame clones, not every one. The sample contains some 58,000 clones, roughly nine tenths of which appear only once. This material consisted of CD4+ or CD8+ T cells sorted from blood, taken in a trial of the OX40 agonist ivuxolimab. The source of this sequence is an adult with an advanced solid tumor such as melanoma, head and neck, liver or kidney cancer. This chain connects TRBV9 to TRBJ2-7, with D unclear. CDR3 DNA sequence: TGTGCCAGCAGCGTAGAGTCACTTCCATACATGCAGTACTTC. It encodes CASSVESLPYMQYF.